These T cell receptor beta chains were read from a single sample in a study of radiation and T cells in renal cell carcinoma. Clones were read by immunoSEQ multiplex PCR, and TCRdb kept only the in-frame ones, dropping some. The top ten clones hold 25% to 35% of a sample with approximately 40,000 clones, about 82% of them seen once. This material consisted of blood, taken from a patient whose treatment included radiotherapy and nephrectomy. The receptors shown here come from a woman between 70 and 85 years old with renal cell carcinoma. Each CDR3 is given with its conserved first and last residue. D genes are given only for firm matches. Clone size is not always given. Where it is, it says once, few, many or a class for expanded clones.

j_call d_call v_call clone_size cdr3_aa cdr3_nt
TRBJ2-3 NA TRBV6-4 NA CASSGEHTDTQYF TGTGCCAGCAGTGGGGAACACACAGATACGCAGTATTTT
TRBJ2-7 TRBD2 TRBV9 NA CASSVGLAGGEQYF TGTGCCAGCAGCGTAGGACTAGCGGGGGGCGAGCAGTACTTC
TRBJ2-1 TRBD2 TRBV7-2 NA CASSLILAGPLNEQFF TGTGCCAGCAGCTTAATCCTAGCGGGGCCTCTCAATGAGCAGTTCTTC
TRBJ1-4 NA TRBV9 NA CASSTGTTNEKLFF TGTGCCAGCAGCACAGGGACAACTAATGAAAAACTGTTTTTT
TRBJ1-2 TRBD1 TRBV4-2 NA CASSREQGASNYGYTF TGTGCCAGCAGCCGGGAACAGGGGGCTTCTAACTATGGCTACACCTTC
TRBJ2-2 TRBD2 TRBV7-2 few CASGRDTGELFF TGTGCCTCAGGGAGGGACACCGGGGAGCTGTTTTTT
TRBJ1-4 TRBD1 TRBV6-5 NA CASRAGTGEAEKLFF TGTGCCAGCAGGGCCGGGACAGGGGAGGCTGAAAAACTGTTTTTT
TRBJ1-1 NA TRBV18 NA CASSPPSQASNTEAFF TGTGCCAGCTCACCACCGTCGCAGGCCTCGAACACTGAAGCTTTCTTT
TRBJ2-7 NA TRBV11-2 NA CASSSLRGSHEQYF TGTGCCAGCAGCTCCCTACGGGGAAGCCACGAGCAGTACTTC
TRBJ1-4 NA TRBV15 NA CATSRGDTNEKLFF TGTGCCACCAGCAGAGGGGACACTAATGAAAAACTGTTTTTT
TRBJ1-5 TRBD1 TRBV10-3 NA CAISESVGGRGQPQHF TGTGCCATCAGTGAGTCAGTAGGGGGCAGGGGTCAGCCCCAGCATTTT
TRBJ2-5 NA TRBV6-6 NA CASRDTAFETQYF TGTGCCAGCAGGGACACGGCATTTGAGACCCAGTACTTC
TRBJ1-5 TRBD1 TRBV10-3 NA CAISESGQSYQPQHF TGTGCCATCAGTGAGTCGGGACAGTCCTATCAGCCCCAGCATTTT
TRBJ2-2 TRBD1 TRBV30 NA CAWSFGTGGTGELFF TGTGCCTGGAGTTTCGGGACAGGCGGGACCGGGGAGCTGTTTTTT
TRBJ2-7 TRBD2 TRBV19 NA CASSPGTSGYYEQYF TGTGCCAGTAGTCCAGGGACTAGCGGCTACTACGAGCAGTACTTC
TRBJ2-7 TRBD1 TRBV7-2 NA CASSSPGQGSYEQYF TGTGCCAGCAGCTCGCCCGGACAGGGCTCCTACGAGCAGTACTTC
TRBJ2-7 NA TRBV20-1 NA CSARGGYEQCF TGCAGTGCCAGAGGGGGATACGAGCAGTGCTTC
TRBJ2-7 TRBD2 TRBV6-1 NA CASMGLAGTYEQYF TGTGCCAGCATGGGACTAGCGGGGACTTACGAGCAGTACTTC
TRBJ2-7 NA TRBV30 NA CAWNLGWGNYEQYF TGTGCCTGGAACCTGGGGTGGGGGAACTACGAGCAGTACTTC
TRBJ2-6 TRBD1 TRBV2 NA CASRTGLSGANVLTF TGTGCCAGCAGGACAGGGTTATCCGGGGCCAACGTCCTGACTTTC
TRBJ2-5 NA TRBV6-5 NA CASSYSAGHQETQYF TGTGCCAGCAGTTACTCGGCAGGGCACCAAGAGACCCAGTACTTC
TRBJ1-1 NA TRBV10-1 NA CASSSRGRGAAEAFF TGCGCCAGCAGTTCCCGTGGACGGGGGGCCGCTGAAGCTTTCTTT
TRBJ2-4 TRBD1 TRBV30 NA CAWSVPTPDRNIQYF TGTGCCTGGAGTGTACCGACCCCGGACAGGAACATTCAGTACTTC
TRBJ2-7 TRBD2 TRBV5-1 NA CASSPDPGLAGEQYF TGCGCCAGCAGCCCGGACCCGGGACTAGCGGGAGAGCAGTACTTC
TRBJ2-3 NA TRBV7-6 NA CASSFSFTDTQYF TGTGCCAGCAGCTTTAGCTTCACAGATACGCAGTATTTT
TRBJ2-1 NA TRBV23-1 NA CASSQFPPRSYNEQFF TGCGCCAGCAGTCAATTCCCCCCTCGCTCCTACAATGAGCAGTTCTTC
TRBJ2-5 NA TRBV4-1 NA CASSPQGNKETQYF TGCGCCAGCAGCCCCCAGGGTAACAAAGAGACCCAGTACTTC
TRBJ1-1 NA TRBV5-5 NA CASSLQVGNTEAFF TGTGCCAGCAGCTTGCAGGTCGGGAACACTGAAGCTTTCTTT
TRBJ1-5 TRBD1 TRBV5-8 NA CASSAGQRYSNQPQHF TGTGCCAGCAGCGCGGGACAGCGTTATAGCAATCAGCCCCAGCATTTT
TRBJ1-3 NA TRBV19 few CASSPGRSGNTIYF TGTGCCAGTAGTCCGGGACGCTCTGGAAACACCATATATTTT
TRBJ2-7 TRBD1 TRBV6-5 NA CASSSAGTGVHEQYF TGTGCCAGCAGTTCTGCCGGGACAGGGGTTCACGAGCAGTACTTC
TRBJ2-2 NA TRBV6-5 NA CASSSQQSLTGELFF TGTGCCAGCAGTTCCCAACAGTCTCTCACCGGGGAGCTGTTTTTT
TRBJ2-2 TRBD2 TRBV13 few CASSLDPGLAGEAGELFF TGTGCCAGCAGCTTAGACCCGGGACTAGCGGGAGAGGCCGGGGAGCTGTTTTTT
TRBJ2-7 TRBD1 TRBV7-9 NA CASSRPSLGDRGSYEQYF TGTGCCAGCAGTCGACCGAGCCTCGGGGACAGGGGCTCCTACGAGCAGTACTTC
TRBJ2-1 TRBD2 TRBV19 NA CASSIVGAGGPHEQFF TGTGCCAGTAGTATAGTAGGTGCGGGAGGGCCCCATGAGCAGTTCTTC
TRBJ2-5 TRBD1 TRBV7-6 NA CASSSARGSYETQYF TGTGCCAGCAGCTCGGCCAGGGGGTCGTATGAGACCCAGTACTTC
TRBJ2-7 NA TRBV6-5 NA CASSYRVSWEQYF TGTGCCAGCAGTTACAGAGTCTCTTGGGAGCAGTACTTC
TRBJ1-2 NA TRBV27 few CASTDTGALGMYGYTF TGTGCCAGCACCGATACCGGGGCATTAGGGATGTATGGCTACACCTTC
TRBJ2-3 NA TRBV10-2 few CASAGAPSTDTQYF TGCGCCAGCGCGGGGGCCCCTAGCACAGATACGCAGTATTTT
TRBJ2-7 NA TRBV6-1 NA CASSEMYSYEQYF TGTGCCAGCAGTGAAATGTACTCCTACGAGCAGTACTTC
TRBJ2-7 TRBD1 TRBV19 NA CASSFRTGGTYEQYF TGTGCCAGTAGTTTCCGGACAGGGGGCACATACGAGCAGTACTTC
TRBJ2-3 TRBD2 TRBV10-2 NA CASSELAGVYGTDTQYF TGCGCCAGCAGTGAACTAGCGGGAGTGTACGGCACAGATACGCAGTATTTT
TRBJ2-1 TRBD2 TRBV7-2 NA CASSPGLVSGEQFF TGTGCCAGCAGCCCAGGACTAGTCTCGGGTGAGCAGTTCTTC
TRBJ2-7 TRBD1 TRBV4-1 NA CASSQELRGRYEQYF TGCGCCAGCAGCCAAGAACTCAGGGGGCGGTACGAGCAGTACTTC
TRBJ1-6 TRBD1 TRBV19 NA CASSEDRGSYSPLHF TGTGCCAGTAGTGAGGACAGGGGGTCATATTCACCCCTCCACTTT
TRBJ2-7 NA TRBV7-2 NA CASSLRPRDDEQYF TGTGCCAGCAGCTTACGTCCCAGGGATGACGAGCAGTACTTC
TRBJ2-1 TRBD2 TRBV4-1 NA CASSSGTSGSYNEQFF TGCGCCAGCAGTTCGGGGACTAGCGGATCCTACAATGAGCAGTTCTTC
TRBJ2-1 NA TRBV7-3 NA CASSPGVSISYNEQFF TGTGCCAGCAGCCCGGGGGTCAGTATCTCCTACAATGAGCAGTTCTTC